This T cell receptor (beta chain) was captured by sequencing in a study of T cell responses to AZD1222 COVID-19 vaccine (dated by TCRdb to 2020 to 2023). Concerning the study at large: AZD1222 recipients given second doses at about 4 weeks or at about 12 weeks were pooled, since spike-specific TCR depth and breadth were not found to differ between the two schedules. Trial participants were enrolled by age into 18-55, 56-69 and 70-plus year subgroups, with about 150, 28 and 57 TCR-sequenced participants respectively. TCR sequencing was performed for more than 230 trial participants, of whom some 200 were given two doses of AZD1222 and some 26 were given two doses of MenACWY control vaccine. What the work shows at the level of the full study, not this receptor alone: In the small 56-69-year group, the increase in depth fell short of significance, most likely because of low power. A significant rise in spike-specific TCR breadth and depth was observed after two AZD1222 doses relative to day 0 and relative to MenACWY recipients. Participants were mostly white British and included more females than males, and it was suggested by the authors that clonal diversity may have been underestimated. Because no samples from the day 14 peak response were available, repertoires could be characterized only after the peak T cell response. Conclusions about previously exposed vaccinees are limited, since just six AZD1222 recipients were seropositive for SARS-CoV-2 at baseline. Epitopes outside the regions mutated in the B.1.351 and B.1.1.7 variants were reportedly recognized by nearly half of the unique spike-specific TCRs. Vaccine-associated CD4 TCRs spanned the whole spike protein, with dominant responses in regions 160-218 and 743-854.

In the germline V gene, CDR1 corresponds to MDHEN and CDR2 to SYDVKM. The CDR3 runs 14 residues from the cysteine to the phenylalanine. The kept DNA is CDR3 alone, 42 bases in frame from the first base. V loses 3 bases, J loses 0 bases, and the germline ends lie 5 bases apart. The meaning of the sample's time point label: baseline before first vaccination. Samples from vaccinated people were obtained from the UK trials COV001 and COV002, which included a single-blind randomized controlled phase 2/3 trial of AZD1222 (ChAdOx1 nCoV-19) in healthy adults. For TCRbeta chain sequencing, PBMC samples were collected from trial participants at day 0 and at day 28 after the second dose. A word on this clone: Its antigen is still unknown. No much larger clonotype is one base removed from it; base qualities were not supplied.

The CDR3 regions of human TCRbeta chains were analyzed by immunosequencing. Turning to the authors' computational methods: Repertoire TCRs were checked for matches against a reference library of SARS-CoV-2-specific TCRs that had been generated using the MIRA antigen-specificity platform. Breadth meant the fraction of unique TCRs that were SARS-CoV-2-associated, whereas depth meant the fraction of total T cells that were SARS-CoV-2-associated. Using the MIRA data, each spike-specific TCR was mapped to the spike region that the TCR reacts to and placed in a CD4 or CD8 class. Log10-transformed breadth and depth values were compared by one-way ANOVA with Sidak's multiple comparisons tests. As stored in TCRdb, this immuneACCESS dataset retains in-frame rearrangements with V and J assigned. A fraction of the clones does not appear; measured against another copy, unresolved V genes explain less than half of the discrepancy, and the remainder lacks a known reason. The V and J calls and the clone size are those of that table, but D and trimming were determined from the DNA. For this sample the table gives just over 150,000 clones, of which 90% were detected only once. The ten biggest clones cover about 2% of the sample.

The V gene is TRBV28 and the J gene is TRBJ2-2, with no confident D gene call. Sequenced here: peripheral blood, sampled on day 0 of AZD1222 vaccination. The TCR comes from an adult in good health. The DNA is as follows: TGTGCCAGCAGTTTTTCTGCGAACACCGGGGAGCTGTTTTTT. It translates as CASSFSANTGELFF.